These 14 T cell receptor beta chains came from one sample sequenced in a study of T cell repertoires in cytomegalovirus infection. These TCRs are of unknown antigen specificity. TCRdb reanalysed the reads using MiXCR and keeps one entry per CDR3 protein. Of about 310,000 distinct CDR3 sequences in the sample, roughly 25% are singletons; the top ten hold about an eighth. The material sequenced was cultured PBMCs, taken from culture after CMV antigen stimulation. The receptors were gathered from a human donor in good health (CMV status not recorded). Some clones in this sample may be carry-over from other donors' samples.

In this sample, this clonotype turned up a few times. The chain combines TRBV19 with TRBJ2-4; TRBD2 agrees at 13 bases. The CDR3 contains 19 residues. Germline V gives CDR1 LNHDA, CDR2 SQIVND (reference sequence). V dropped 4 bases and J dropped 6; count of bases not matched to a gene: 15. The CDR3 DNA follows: TGTGCCAGTAGTAGCCGGACTAGCGGGGGTATAGGGCATGGAAACATTCAGTACTTC. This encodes CASSSRTSGGIGHGNIQYF.

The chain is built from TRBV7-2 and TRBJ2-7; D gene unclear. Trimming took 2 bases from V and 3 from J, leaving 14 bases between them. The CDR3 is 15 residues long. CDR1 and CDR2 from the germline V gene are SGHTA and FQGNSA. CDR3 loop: CASSLSSLTSYEQYV. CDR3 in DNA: TGTGCCAGCAGCTTATCTTCTTTGACAAGCTACGAGCAGTACGTC.

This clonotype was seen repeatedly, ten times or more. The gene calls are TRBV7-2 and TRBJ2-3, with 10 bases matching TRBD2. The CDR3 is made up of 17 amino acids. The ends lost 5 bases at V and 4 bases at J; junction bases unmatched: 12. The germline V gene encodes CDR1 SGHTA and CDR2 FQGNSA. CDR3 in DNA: TGTGCCAGCAGCCCTTCCGGGGGCAGCGGGAGGGCAGATACGCAGTATTTT. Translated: CASSPSGGSGRADTQYF.

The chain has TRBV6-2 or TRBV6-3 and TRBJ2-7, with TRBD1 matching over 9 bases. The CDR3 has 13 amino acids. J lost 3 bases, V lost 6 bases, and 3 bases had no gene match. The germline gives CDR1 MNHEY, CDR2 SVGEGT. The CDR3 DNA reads TGTGCCAGCAGGGCGACAGGGGGCTACGAGCAGTACTTC. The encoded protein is CASRATGGYEQYF.

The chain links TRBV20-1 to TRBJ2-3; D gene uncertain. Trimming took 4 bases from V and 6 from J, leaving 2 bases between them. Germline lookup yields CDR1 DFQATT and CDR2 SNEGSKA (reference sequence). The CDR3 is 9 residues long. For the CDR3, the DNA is TGCAGTGCTACCGATACGCAGTATTTT. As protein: CSATDTQYF.

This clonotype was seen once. The CDR3 is CASSYPGINTGELFF. CDR3 nucleotides: TGTGCCAGCAGTTACCCGGGAATTAACACCGGGGAGCTGTTTTTT. The chain has TRBV6-6 and TRBJ2-2, with D perhaps TRBD2 (5 bases). Germline V gene sequence: CDR1 MNHNY, CDR2 SVGAGI (reference sequence). This CDR3 comprises 15 residues. Deletions cut 2 bases from V and 2 bases from J, with 9 bases between.

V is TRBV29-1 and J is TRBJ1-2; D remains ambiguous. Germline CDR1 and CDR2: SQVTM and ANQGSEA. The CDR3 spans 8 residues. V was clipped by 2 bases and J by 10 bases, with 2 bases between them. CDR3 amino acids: CSVESYTF. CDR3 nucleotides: TGCAGCGTTGAATCCTACACCTTC.

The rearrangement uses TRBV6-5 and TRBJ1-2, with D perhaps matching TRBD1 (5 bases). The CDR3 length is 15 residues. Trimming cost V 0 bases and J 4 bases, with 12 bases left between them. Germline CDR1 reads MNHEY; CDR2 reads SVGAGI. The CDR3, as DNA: TGTGCCAGCAGTTACTCGGGGGGTGTAGGCTATGGCTACACCTTC. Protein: CASSYSGGVGYGYTF.

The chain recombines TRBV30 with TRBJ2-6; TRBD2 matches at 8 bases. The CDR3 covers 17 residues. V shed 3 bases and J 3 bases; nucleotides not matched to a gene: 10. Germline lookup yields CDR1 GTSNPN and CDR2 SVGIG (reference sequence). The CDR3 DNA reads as TGTGCCTGGAGAGGACTAGCCGGGTCCGGTGGGGCCAACGTCCTGACTTTC. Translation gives CAWRGLAGSGGANVLTF.

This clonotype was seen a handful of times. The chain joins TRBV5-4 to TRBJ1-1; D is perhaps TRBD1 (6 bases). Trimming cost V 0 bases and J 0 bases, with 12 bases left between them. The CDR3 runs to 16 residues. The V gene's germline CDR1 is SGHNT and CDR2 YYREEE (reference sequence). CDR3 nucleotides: TGTGCCAGCAGCTTGGGAGCCACAGGGATGAACACTGAAGCTTTCTTT. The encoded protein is CASSLGATGMNTEAFF.

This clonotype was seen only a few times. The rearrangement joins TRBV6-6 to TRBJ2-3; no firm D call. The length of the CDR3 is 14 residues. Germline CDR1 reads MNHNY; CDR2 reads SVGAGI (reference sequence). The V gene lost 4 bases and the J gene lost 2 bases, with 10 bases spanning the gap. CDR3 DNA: TGTGCCAGCAGTTTTACTCCTTCCACAGATACGCAGTATTTT. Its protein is CASSFTPSTDTQYF.

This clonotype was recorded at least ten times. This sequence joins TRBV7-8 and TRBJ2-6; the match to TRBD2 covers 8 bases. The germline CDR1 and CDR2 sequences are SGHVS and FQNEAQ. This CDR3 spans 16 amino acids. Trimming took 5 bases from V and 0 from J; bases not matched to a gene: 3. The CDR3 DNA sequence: TGTGCCAGCAGCCCTGGGACTAGCTCTGGGGCCAACGTCCTGACTTTC. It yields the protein CASSPGTSSGANVLTF.

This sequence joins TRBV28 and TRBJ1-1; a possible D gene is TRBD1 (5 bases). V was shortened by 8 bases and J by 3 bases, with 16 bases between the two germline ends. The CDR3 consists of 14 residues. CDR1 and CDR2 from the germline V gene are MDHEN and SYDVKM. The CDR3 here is CASGRQSGYTEAFF. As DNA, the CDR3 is TGTGCCAGCGGTAGACAGAGCGGCTACACTGAAGCTTTCTTT.

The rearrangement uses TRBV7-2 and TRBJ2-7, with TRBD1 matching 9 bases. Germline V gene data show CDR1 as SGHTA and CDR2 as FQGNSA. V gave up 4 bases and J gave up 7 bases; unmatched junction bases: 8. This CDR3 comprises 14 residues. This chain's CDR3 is CASSSGTGIGEQYF. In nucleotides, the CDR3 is TGTGCCAGCAGCTCCGGGACAGGGATAGGGGAGCAGTACTTC.